This T cell receptor (beta chain) was recovered during a study of technical replicates of blood from several donors. Clones were sequenced by immunoSEQ multiplex PCR, and TCRdb holds only the in-frame ones, with some missing. Among more than 65,000 clones listed, 88% were seen once. There are 16 residues in the CDR3. Trimming took off 0 bases at V and 4 bases at J, with 15 bases between the two ends. Germline lookup yields CDR1 LGHNA and CDR2 YSLEER. The V and J genes are TRBV4-3 and TRBJ1-2; a possible D gene is TRBD1 (5 bases). Sequencing was done on a sample of PBMCs. The TCR originated in a human donor in good health. Some clones in this sample may be carry-over from other donors' samples. CDR3 in amino acids: CASSQEGQGNVYGYTF. The CDR3 region has the DNA TGCGCCAGCAGCCAAGAGGGGCAGGGCAACGTCTATGGCTACACCTTC.